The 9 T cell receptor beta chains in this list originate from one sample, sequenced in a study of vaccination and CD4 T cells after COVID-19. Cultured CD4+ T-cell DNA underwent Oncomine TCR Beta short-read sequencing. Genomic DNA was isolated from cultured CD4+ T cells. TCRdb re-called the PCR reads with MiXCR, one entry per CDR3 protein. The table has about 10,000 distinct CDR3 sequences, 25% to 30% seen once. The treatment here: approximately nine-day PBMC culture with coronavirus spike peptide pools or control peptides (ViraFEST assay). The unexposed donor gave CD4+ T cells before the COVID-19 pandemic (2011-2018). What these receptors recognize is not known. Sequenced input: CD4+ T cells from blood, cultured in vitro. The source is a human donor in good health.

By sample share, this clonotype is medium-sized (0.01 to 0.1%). This CDR3 reads CASSHSNQPQHF. CDR3 DNA: TGTGCCAGCAGCCATAGCAATCAGCCCCAGCATTTT. The J gene is TRBJ1-5, the V gene TRBV7-8, with D hard to call. CDR3 length: 12 amino acids. Per the germline V gene, CDR1 is SGHVS and CDR2 is FQNEAQ. Trimming shortened V by 5 bases and J by 0 bases, and 2 bases separated the two germline ends.

CDR3 sequence reads: CASSLRRAGELLPLFF. The DNA for the CDR3 is TGTGCCAGCAGCTTACGGCGGGCGGGAGAGCTCCTGCCCTTGTTCTTC. The chain combines TRBV7-2 with TRBJ2-1, with TRBD2 identical over 7 bases. The V segment lost 2 bases and the J segment 15 bases; nucleotides outside the gene matches: 19. This CDR3 has 16 residues. Looked up from germline, CDR1 is SGHTA and CDR2 is FQGNSA.

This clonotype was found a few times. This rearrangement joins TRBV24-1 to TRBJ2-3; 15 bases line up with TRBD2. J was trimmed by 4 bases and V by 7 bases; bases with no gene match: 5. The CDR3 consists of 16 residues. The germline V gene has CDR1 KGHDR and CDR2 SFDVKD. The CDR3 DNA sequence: TGTGCCACCAGCCTGGGACTAGCGGGAGGTGCAGATACGCAGTATTTT. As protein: CATSLGLAGGADTQYF.

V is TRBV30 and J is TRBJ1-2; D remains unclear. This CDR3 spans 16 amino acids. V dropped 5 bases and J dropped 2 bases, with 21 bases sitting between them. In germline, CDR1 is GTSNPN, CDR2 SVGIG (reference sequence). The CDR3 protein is CAWSHQTPNENYGYTF. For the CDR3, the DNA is TGTGCCTGGTCGCACCAGACACCAAACGAAAACTATGGCTACACCTTC. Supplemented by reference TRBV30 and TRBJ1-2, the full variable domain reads SQTIHQWPATLVQPVGSPLSLECTVEGTSNPNLYWYRQAAGRGLQLLFYSVGIGQISSEVPQNLSASRPQDRQFILSSKKLLLSDSGFYLCAWSHQTPNENYGYTFGSGTRLTVV.

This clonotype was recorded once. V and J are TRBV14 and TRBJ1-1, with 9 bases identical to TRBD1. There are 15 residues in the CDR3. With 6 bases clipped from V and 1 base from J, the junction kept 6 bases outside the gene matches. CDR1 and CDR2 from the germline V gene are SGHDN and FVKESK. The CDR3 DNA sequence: TGTGCCAGCAGTATTTGGGGACAGGGGAACACTGAAGCTTTCTTT. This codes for CASSIWGQGNTEAFF.

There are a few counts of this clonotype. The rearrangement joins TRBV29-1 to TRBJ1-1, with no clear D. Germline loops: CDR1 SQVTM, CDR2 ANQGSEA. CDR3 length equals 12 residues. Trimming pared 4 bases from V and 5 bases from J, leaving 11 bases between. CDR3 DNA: TGCAGCGTTGTCACAGTAGGAACTGAAGCTTTCTTT. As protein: CSVVTVGTEAFF.

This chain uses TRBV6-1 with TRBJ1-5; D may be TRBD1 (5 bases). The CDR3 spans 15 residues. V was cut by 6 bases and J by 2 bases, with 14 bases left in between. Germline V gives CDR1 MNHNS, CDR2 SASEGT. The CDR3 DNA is TGTGCCAGCAGCTCCCGGGGAGGGGGCAATCAGCCCCAGCATTTT. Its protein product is CASSSRGGGNQPQHF.

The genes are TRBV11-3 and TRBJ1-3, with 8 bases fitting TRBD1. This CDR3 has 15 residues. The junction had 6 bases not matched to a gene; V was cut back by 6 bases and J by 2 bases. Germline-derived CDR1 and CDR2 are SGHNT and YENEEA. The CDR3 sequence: CASSPGQGPGNTIYF. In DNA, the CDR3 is TGTGCCAGCAGTCCAGGACAGGGACCTGGAAACACCATATATTTT.

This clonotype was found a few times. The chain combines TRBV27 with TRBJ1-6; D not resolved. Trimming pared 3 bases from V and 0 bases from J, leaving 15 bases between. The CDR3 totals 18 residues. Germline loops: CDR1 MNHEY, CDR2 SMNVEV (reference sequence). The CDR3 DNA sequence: TGTGCCAGCAGTTTTTTACCGATTCAGAGCTCCTATAATTCACCCCTCCACTTT. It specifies CASSFLPIQSSYNSPLHF.